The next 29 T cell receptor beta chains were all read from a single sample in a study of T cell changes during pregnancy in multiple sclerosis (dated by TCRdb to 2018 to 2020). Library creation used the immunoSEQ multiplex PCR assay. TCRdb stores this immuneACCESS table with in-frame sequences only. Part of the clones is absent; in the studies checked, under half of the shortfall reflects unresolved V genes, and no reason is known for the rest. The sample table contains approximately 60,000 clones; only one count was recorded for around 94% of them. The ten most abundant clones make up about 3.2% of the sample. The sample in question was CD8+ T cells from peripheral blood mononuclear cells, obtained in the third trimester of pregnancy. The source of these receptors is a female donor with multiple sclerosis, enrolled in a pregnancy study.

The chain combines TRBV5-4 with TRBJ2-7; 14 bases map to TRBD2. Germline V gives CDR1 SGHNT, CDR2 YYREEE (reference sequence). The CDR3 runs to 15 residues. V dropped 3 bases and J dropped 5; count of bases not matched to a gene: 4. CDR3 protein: CASSWGLAGVNEQYF. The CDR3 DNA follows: TGTGCCAGCAGCTGGGGACTAGCGGGAGTAAACGAGCAGTACTTC.

CDR3 residues: CASSSRTGGNTEAFF. The CDR3 DNA reads as TGTGCCAGCAGCTCCCGGACAGGCGGGAACACTGAAGCTTTCTTT. The chain has TRBV7-2 and TRBJ1-1, with 7 positions matching TRBD1. J was trimmed by 1 base and V by 4 bases; bases with no gene match: 6. This CDR3 is built from 15 residues. Per germline, CDR1 SGHTA and CDR2 FQGNSA.

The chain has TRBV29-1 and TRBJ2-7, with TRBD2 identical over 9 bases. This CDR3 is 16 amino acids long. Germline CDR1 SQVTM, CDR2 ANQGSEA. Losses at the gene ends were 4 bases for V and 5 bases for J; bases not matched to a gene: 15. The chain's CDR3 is CSVGGGVSGRFHEQYF. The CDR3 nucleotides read TGCAGCGTTGGGGGAGGGGTTAGCGGGAGATTCCACGAGCAGTACTTC.

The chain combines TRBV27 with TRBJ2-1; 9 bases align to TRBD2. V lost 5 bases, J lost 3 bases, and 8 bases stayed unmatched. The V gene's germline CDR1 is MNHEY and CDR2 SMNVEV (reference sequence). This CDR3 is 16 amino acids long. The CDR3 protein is CASSLRGGGLYNEQFF. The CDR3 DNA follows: TGTGCCAGCAGTCTCCGCGGGGGGGGGCTCTACAATGAGCAGTTCTTC.

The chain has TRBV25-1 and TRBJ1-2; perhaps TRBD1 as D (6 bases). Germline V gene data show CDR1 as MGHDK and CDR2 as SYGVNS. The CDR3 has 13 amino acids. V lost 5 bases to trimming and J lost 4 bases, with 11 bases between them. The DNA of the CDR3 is TGTGCCAGCAGTAGGACAGCCTTCTATGGCTACACCTTC. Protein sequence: CASSRTAFYGYTF.

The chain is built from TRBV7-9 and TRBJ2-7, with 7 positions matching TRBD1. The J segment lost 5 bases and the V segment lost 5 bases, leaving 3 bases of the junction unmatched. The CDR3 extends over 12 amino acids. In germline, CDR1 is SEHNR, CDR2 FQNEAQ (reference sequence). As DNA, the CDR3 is TGTGCCAGCAGCCCTACAGGGGACGAGCAGTACTTC. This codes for CASSPTGDEQYF.

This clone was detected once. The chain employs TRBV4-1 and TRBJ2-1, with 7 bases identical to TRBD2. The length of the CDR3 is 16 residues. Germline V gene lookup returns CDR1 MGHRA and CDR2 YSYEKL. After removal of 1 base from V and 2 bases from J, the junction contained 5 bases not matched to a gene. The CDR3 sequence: CASSQGAGAPYNEQFF. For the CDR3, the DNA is TGCGCCAGCAGCCAAGGCGCGGGAGCCCCCTACAATGAGCAGTTCTTC.

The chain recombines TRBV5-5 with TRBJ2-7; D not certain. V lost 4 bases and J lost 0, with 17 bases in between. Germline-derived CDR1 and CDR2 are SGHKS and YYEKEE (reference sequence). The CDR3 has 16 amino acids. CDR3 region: CASSPWVAVLSYEQYF. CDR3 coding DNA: TGTGCCAGCAGCCCCTGGGTGGCGGTACTCTCCTACGAGCAGTACTTC.

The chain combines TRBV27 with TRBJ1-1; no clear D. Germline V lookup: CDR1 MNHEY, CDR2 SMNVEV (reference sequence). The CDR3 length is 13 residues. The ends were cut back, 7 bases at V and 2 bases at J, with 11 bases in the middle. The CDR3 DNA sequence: TGTGCCAGCAAACCGAGTCTAAACACTGAAGCTTTCTTT. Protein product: CASKPSLNTEAFF.

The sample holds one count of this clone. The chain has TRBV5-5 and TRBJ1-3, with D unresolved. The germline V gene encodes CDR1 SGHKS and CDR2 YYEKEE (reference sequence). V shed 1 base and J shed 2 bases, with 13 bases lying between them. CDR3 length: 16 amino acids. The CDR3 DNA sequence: TGTGCCAGCAGCTTGTTCGGTACGCGCACTGGAAACACCATATATTTT. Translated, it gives CASSLFGTRTGNTIYF.

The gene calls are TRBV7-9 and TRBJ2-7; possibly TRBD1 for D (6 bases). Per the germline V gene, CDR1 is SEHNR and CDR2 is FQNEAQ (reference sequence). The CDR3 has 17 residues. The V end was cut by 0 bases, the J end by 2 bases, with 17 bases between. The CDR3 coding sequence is TGTGCCAGCAGCTTAGCGTTGGGGCAGGGGCTAACCTACGAGCAGTACTTC. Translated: CASSLALGQGLTYEQYF.

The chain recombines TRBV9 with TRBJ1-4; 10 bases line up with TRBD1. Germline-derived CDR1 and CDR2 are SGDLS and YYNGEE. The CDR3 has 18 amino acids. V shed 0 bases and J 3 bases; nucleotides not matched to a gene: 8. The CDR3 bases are TGTGCCAGCAGCGTAGAAGACAGGGGGCGGAATGCTAATGAAAAACTGTTTTTT. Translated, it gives CASSVEDRGRNANEKLFF.

CDR3 protein: CASSVGGSRGWNEQYF. CDR3 coding DNA: TGTGCCAGCAGCGTAGGAGGCTCGAGGGGGTGGAACGAGCAGTACTTC. V gene TRBV9 combines with J gene TRBJ2-7, with D possibly being TRBD1 (6 bases). Per germline, CDR1 SGDLS and CDR2 YYNGEE. The CDR3 is made up of 16 amino acids. The germline V and J ends were trimmed by 0 bases and 5 bases, with 18 bases remaining between them.

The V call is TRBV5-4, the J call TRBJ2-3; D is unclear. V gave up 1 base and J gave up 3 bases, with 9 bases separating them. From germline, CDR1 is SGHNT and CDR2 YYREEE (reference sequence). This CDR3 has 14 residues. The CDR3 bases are TGTGCCAGCAGCTTGTCCGCCCAGACAGATACGCAGTATTTT. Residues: CASSLSAQTDTQYF.

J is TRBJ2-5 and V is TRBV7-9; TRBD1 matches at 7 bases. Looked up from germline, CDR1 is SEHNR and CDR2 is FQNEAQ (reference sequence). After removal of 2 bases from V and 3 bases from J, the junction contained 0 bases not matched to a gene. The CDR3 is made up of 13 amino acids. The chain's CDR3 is CASSLTGEETQYF. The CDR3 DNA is TGTGCCAGCAGCTTAACAGGGGAAGAGACCCAGTACTTC.

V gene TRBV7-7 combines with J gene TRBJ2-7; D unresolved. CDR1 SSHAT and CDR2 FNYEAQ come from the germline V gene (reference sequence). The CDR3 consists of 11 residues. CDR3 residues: CASRGRYEQYF. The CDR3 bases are TGTGCTTCCCGAGGCCGCTACGAGCAGTACTTC.

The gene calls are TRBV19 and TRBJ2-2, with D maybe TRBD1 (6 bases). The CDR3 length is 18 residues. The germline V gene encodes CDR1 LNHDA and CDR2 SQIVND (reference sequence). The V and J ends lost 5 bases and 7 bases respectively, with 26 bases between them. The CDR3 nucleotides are TGTGCCAGTAGTCTACATCCCGGCGCGATAGGGGGTGACGGGGAGCTGTTTTTT. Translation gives CASSLHPGAIGGDGELFF.

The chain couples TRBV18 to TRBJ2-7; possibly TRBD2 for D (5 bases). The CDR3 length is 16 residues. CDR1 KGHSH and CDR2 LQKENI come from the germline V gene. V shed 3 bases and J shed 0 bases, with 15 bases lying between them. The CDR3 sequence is CASSPITGTPSYEQYF. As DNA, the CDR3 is TGTGCCAGCTCACCCATAACGGGAACTCCCTCCTACGAGCAGTACTTC.

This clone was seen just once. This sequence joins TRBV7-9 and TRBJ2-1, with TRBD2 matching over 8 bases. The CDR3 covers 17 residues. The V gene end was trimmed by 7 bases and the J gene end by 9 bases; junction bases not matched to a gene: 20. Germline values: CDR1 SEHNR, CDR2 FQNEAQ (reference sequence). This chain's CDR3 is CASITPRGGGRGGEQFF. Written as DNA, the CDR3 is TGTGCCAGCATCACACCCCGGGGGGGCGGGAGAGGGGGTGAGCAGTTCTTC. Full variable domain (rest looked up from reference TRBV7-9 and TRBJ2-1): DTGVSQNPRHKITKRGQNVTFRCDPISEHNRLYWYRQTLGQGPEFLTYFQNEAQLEKSRLLSDRFSAERPKGSFSTLEIQRTEQGDSAMYLCASITPRGGGRGGEQFFGPGTRLTVL.

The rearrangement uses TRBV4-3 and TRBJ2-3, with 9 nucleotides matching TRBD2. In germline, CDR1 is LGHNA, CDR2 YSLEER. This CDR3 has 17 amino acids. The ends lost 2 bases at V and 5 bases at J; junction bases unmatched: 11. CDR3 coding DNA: TGCGCCAGCAGCCAAACCCGGACTAGCGCAGGGGAAGATACGCAGTATTTT. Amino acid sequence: CASSQTRTSAGEDTQYF.

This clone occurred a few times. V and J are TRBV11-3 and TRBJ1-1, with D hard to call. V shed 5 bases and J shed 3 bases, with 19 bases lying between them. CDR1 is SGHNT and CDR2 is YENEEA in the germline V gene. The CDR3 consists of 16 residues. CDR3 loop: CASSNRTGDLDTEAFF. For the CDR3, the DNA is TGTGCCAGCAGCAATAGGACCGGGGATTTGGACACTGAAGCTTTCTTT.

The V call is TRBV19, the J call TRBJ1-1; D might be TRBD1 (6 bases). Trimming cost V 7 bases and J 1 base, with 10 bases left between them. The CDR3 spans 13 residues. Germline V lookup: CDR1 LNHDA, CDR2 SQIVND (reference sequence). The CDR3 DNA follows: TGTGCCAGTACAAACAGGGAGAACACTGAAGCTTTCTTT. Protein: CASTNRENTEAFF.

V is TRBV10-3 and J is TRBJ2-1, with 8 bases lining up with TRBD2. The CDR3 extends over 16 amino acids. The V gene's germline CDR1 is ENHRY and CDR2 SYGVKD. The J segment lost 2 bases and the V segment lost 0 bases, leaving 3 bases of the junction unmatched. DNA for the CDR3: TGTGCCATCAGTGAGTCCAGCGGGAGTACCTACAATGAGCAGTTCTTC. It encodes CAISESSGSTYNEQFF.

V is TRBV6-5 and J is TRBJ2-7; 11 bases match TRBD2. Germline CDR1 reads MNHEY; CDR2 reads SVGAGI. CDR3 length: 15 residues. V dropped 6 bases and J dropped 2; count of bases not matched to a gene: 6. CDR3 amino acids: CASSQLAGDTYEQYF. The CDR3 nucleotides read TGTGCCAGCAGCCAACTAGCGGGAGATACCTACGAGCAGTACTTC.

CDR3 amino acids: CASSRRTGSYEQYF. CDR3 nucleotides: TGTGCCAGCAGTAGGCGGACAGGGTCCTACGAGCAGTACTTC. The gene calls are TRBV6-5 and TRBJ2-7, with 8 bases aligning to TRBD1. V dropped 5 bases and J dropped 1; count of bases not matched to a gene: 4. The CDR3 extends over 14 amino acids. Germline V gene data show CDR1 as MNHEY and CDR2 as SVGAGI.

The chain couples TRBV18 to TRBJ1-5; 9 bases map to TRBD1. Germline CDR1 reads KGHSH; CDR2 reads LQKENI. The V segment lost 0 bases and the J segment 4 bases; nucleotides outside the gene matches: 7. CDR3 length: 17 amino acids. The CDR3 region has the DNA TGTGCCAGCTCACCACCAATTGGGACAGGGACTAATCAGCCCCAGCATTTT. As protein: CASSPPIGTGTNQPQHF.

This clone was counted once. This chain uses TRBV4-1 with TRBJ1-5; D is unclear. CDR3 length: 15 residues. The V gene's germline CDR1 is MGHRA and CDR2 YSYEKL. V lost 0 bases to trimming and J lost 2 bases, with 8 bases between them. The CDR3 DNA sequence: TGCGCCAGCAGCCAAGATCTCGAGGGCAATCAGCCCCAGCATTTT. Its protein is CASSQDLEGNQPQHF.

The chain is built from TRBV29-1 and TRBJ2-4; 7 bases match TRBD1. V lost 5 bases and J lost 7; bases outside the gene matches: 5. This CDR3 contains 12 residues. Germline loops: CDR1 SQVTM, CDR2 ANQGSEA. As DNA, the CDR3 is TGCAGCGTTTCAATACAGGGGAACATTCAGTACTTC. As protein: CSVSIQGNIQYF.

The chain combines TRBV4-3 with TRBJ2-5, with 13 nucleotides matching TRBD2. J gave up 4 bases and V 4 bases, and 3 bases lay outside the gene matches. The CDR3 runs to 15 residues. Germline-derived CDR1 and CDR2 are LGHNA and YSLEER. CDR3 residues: CASSPGLAGVETQYF. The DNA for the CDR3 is TGCGCCAGCAGCCCAGGACTAGCGGGAGTAGAGACCCAGTACTTC.